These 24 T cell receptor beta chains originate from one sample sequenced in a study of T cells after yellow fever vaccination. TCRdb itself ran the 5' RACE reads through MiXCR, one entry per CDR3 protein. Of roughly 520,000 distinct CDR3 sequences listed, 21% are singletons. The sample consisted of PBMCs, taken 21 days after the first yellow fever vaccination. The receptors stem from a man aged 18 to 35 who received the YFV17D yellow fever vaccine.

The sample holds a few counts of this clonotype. The CDR3 sequence is CSVGRDRGREQYF. For the CDR3, the DNA is TGCAGTGTAGGGAGGGACAGGGGGCGAGAGCAGTACTTC. The rearrangement joins TRBV20-1 to TRBJ2-7; the match to TRBD1 covers 12 bases. Germline CDR1 and CDR2: DFQATT and SNEGSKA (reference sequence). The CDR3 runs 13 residues. V shed 7 bases, J shed 7 bases, and the junction held 8 bases outside the gene matches.

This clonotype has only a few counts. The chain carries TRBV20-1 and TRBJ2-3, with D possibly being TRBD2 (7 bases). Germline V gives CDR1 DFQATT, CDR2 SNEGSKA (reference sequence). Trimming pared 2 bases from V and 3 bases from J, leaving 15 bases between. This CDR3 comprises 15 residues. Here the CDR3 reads CSARFSGGPTDTQYF. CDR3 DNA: TGCAGTGCTAGATTTTCGGGGGGCCCGACAGATACGCAGTATTTT.

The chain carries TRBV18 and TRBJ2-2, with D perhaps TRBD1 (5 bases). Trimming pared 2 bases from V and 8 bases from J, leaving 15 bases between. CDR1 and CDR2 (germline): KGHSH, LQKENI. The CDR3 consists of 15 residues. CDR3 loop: CASSPTTGGIGELFF. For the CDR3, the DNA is TGTGCCAGCTCACCAACAACAGGTGGAATTGGGGAGCTGTTTTTT.

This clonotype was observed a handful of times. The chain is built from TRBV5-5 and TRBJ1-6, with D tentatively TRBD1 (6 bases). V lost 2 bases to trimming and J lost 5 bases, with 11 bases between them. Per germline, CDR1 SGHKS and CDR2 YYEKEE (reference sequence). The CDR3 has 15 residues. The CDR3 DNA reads TGTGCCAGCAGCTTAGGGGGGCGCGATAATTCACCCCTCCACTTT. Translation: CASSLGGRDNSPLHF.

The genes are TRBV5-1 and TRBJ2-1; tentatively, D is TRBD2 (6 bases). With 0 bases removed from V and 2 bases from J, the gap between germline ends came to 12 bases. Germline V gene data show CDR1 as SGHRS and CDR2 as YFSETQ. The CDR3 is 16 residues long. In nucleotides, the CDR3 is TGCGCCAGCAGCTTGGAGTGGGGAGGAACCTACAATGAGCAGTTCTTC. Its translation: CASSLEWGGTYNEQFF.

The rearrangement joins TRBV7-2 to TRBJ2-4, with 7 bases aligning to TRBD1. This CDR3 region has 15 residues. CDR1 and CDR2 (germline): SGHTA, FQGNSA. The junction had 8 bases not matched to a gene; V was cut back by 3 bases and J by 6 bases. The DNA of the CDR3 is TGTGCCAGCAGCTTTCTGGCAGGGGACAGAAACATTCAGTACTTC. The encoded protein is CASSFLAGDRNIQYF.

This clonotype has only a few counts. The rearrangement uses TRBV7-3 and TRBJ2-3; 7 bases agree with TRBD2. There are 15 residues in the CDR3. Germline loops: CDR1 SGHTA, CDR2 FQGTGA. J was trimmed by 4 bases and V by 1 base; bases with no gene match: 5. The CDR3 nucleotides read TGTGCCAGCAGCTTAAGTGGGGGGGGTGCAGATACGCAGTATTTT. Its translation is CASSLSGGGADTQYF.

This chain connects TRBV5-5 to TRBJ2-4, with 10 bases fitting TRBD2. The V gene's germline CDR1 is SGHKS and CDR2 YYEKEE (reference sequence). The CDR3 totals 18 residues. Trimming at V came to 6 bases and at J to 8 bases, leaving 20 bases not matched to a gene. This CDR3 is CASNFILAAGTSADIQYF. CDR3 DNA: TGTGCCAGCAACTTCATATTGGCTGCCGGGACTAGCGCAGACATTCAGTACTTC.

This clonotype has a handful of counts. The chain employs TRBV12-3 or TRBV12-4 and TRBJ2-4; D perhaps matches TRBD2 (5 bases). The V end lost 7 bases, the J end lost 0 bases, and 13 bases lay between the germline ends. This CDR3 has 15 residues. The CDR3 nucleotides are TGTGCCAGCACCCCCCCCGAGGGAGCCAAAAACATTCAGTACTTC. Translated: CASTPPEGAKNIQYF.

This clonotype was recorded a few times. In nucleotides, the CDR3 is TGTGCCAGCAGCTTAAGACTAGCGGGAGTCTACAATGAGCAGTTCTTC. This encodes CASSLRLAGVYNEQFF. The rearrangement joins TRBV7-2 to TRBJ2-1; 12 bases are shared with TRBD2. CDR3 size: 16 residues. CDR1 and CDR2 (germline): SGHTA, FQGNSA. V shed 2 bases, J shed 3 bases, and the junction held 2 bases outside the gene matches. Filled out from reference TRBV7-2 and TRBJ2-1, the complete variable domain reads GAGVSQSPSNKVTEKGKDVELRCDPISGHTALYWYRQSLGQGLEFLIYFQGNSAPDKSGLPSDRFSAERTGGSVSTLTIQRTQQEDSAVYLCASSLRLAGVYNEQFFGPGTRLTVL.

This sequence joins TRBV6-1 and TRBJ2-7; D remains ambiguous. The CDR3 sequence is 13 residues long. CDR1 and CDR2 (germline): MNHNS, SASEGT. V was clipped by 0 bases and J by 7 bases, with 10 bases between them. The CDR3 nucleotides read TGTGCCAGCAGTGAAGCGAGTCCCCCGGAGCAGTACGTC. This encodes CASSEASPPEQYV.

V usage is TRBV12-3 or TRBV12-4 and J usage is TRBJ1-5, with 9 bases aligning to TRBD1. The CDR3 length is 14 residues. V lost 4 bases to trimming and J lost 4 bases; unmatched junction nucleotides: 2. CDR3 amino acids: CASSWGTGNQPQHF. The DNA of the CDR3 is TGTGCCAGCAGTTGGGGGACAGGGAATCAGCCCCAGCATTTT.

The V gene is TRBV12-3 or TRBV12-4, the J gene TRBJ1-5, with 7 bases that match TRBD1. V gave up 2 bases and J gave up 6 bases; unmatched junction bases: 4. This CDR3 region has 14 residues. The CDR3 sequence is CASSLMQGGQPQHF. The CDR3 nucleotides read TGTGCCAGCAGTTTAATGCAGGGGGGTCAGCCCCAGCATTTT.

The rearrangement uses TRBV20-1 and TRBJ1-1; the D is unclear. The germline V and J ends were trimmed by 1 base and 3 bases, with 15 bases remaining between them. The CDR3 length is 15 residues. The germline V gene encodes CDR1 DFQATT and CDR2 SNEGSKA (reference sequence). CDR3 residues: CSARGERAWYTEAFF. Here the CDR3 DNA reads TGCAGTGCTAGAGGGGAAAGGGCGTGGTACACTGAAGCTTTCTTT.

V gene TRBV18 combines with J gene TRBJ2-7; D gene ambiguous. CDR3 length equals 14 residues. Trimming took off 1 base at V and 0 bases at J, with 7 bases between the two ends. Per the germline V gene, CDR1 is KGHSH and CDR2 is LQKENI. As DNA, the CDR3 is TGTGCCAGCTCACCACTGGCGGACTCCTACGAGCAGTACGTC. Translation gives CASSPLADSYEQYV.

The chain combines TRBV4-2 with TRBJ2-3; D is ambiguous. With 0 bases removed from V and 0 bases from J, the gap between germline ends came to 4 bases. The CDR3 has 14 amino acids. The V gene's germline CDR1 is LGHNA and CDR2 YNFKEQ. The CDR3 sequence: CASSQEASTDTQYF. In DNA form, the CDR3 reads TGTGCCAGCAGCCAAGAGGCCAGCACAGATACGCAGTATTTT.

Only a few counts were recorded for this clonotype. The CDR3 reads CASSQPMGSPLHF. CDR3 sequence (DNA): TGTGCCAGCAGTCAGCCCATGGGCTCACCCCTCCACTTT. The chain uses TRBV6-1 and TRBJ1-6; D unclear. The CDR3 totals 13 residues. V was trimmed by 5 bases and J by 10 bases, leaving 12 bases between them. The germline V gene has CDR1 MNHNS and CDR2 SASEGT.

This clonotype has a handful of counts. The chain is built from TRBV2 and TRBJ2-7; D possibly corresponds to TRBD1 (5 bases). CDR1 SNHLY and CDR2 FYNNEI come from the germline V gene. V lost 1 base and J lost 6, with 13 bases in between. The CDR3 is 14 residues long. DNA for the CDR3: TGTGCCAGCAGTGAAGTGGTCAGGGAAAGCGAGCAGTACTTC. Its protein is CASSEVVRESEQYF.

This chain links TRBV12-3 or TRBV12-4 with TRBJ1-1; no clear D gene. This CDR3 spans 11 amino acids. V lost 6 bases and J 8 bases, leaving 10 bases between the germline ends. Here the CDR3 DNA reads TGTGCCAGCAGGGGGAGGCAGGAAGCTTTCTTT. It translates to CASRGRQEAFF.

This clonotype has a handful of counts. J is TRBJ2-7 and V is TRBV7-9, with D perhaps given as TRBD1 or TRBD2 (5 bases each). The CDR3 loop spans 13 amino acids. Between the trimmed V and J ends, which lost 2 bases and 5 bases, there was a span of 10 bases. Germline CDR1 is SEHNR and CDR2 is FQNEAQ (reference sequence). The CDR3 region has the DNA TGTGCCAGCAGCTTAATGGGGACGGACGAGCAGTACGTC. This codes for CASSLMGTDEQYV.

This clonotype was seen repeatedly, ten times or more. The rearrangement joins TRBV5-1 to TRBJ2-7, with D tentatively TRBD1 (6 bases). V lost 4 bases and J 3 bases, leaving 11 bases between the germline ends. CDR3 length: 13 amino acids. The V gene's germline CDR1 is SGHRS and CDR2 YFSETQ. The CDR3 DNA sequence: TGCGCCAGCAGCGCAGGGGATGGCTACGAGCAGTACTTC. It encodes CASSAGDGYEQYF.

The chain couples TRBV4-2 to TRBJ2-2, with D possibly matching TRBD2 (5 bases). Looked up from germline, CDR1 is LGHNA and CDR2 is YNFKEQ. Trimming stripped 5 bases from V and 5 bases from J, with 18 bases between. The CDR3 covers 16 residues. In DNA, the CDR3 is TGTGCCAGCAGCAAGGGAAGACTCCCGGGAACCGGGGAGCTGTTTTTT. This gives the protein CASSKGRLPGTGELFF.

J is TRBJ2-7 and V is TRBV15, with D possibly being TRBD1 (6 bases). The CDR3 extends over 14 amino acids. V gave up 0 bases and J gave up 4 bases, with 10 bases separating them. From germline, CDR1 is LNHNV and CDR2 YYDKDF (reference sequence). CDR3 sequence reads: CATSRDTGPYEQYV. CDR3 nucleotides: TGTGCCACCAGCAGAGATACAGGGCCATACGAGCAGTACGTC.

CDR3: CASSLAVGEYNEQFF. The CDR3 coding sequence is TGTGCCAGCAGCTTAGCGGTCGGCGAATACAATGAGCAGTTCTTC. The genes are TRBV7-2 and TRBJ2-1; D is ambiguous. This CDR3 has 15 amino acids. Germline V gene data show CDR1 as SGHTA and CDR2 as FQGNSA. V dropped 0 bases and J dropped 4 bases, with 10 bases sitting between them.